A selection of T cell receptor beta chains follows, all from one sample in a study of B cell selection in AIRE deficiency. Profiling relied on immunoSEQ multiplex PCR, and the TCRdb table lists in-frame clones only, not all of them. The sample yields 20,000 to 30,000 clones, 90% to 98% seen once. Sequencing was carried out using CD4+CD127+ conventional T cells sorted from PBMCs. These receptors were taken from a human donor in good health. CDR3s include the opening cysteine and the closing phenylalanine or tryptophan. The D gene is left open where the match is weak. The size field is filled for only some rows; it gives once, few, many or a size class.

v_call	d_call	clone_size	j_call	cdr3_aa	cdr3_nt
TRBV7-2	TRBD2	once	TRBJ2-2	CASSLRLAGESGNTGELFF	TGTGCCAGCAGCTTAAGACTAGCGGGAGAGAGTGGGAACACCGGGGAGCTGTTTTTT
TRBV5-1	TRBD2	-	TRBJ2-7	CASSPGLAGGFEQYF	TGCGCCAGCAGCCCGGGACTAGCGGGAGGGTTCGAGCAGTACTTC
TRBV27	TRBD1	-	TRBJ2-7	CASSSADRVKAREQYF	TGTGCCAGCAGTTCCGCCGACAGGGTGAAAGCGAGGGAGCAGTACTTC
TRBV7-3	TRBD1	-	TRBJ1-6	CARGQGALSPLHF	TGTGCCAGGGGACAGGGGGCTCTATCACCCCTCCACTTT
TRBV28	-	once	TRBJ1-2	CASSSRPTLYGYTF	TGTGCCAGCAGTTCCCGCCCAACGCTCTATGGCTACACCTTC
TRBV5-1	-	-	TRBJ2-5	CASSLGQTQYF	TGCGCCAGCAGCTTAGGGCAGACCCAGTACTTC
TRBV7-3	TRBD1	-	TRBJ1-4	CASSLAGGDEKLFF	TGTGCCAGCAGCTTAGCAGGGGGGGATGAAAAACTGTTTTTT
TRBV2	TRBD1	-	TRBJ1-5	CASSRASAGGGNQPQHF	TGTGCCAGCAGTAGGGCCTCGGCAGGGGGAGGTAATCAGCCCCAGCATTTT
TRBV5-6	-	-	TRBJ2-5	CASSLRPGGETQYF	TGTGCCAGCAGCCTGCGACCCGGCGGAGAGACCCAGTACTTC
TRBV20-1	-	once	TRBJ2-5	CSARETETQYF	TGCAGTGCTAGGGAAACAGAGACCCAGTACTTC
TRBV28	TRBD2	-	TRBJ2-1	CASSLTSGDYNEQFF	TGTGCCAGCAGTTTGACTAGCGGAGACTACAATGAGCAGTTCTTC
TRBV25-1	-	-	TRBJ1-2	CASSSHPPPHGYTF	TGTGCCAGCAGTAGCCATCCACCCCCTCATGGCTACACCTTC
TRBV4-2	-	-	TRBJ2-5	CASSQDLGQGSQTQYF	TGTGCCAGCAGCCAAGATCTGGGGCAGGGGAGCCAGACCCAGTACTTC
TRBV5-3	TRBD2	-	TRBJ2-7	CARSLAGGLAGGPRAYEQYF	TGTGCCAGAAGCTTGGCGGGTGGACTAGCGGGAGGGCCCAGAGCCTACGAGCAGTACTTC
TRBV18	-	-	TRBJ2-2	CASSRDTSNTGELFF	TGTGCCAGCTCACGGGACACTTCGAACACCGGGGAGCTGTTTTTT
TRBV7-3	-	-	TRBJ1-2	CASSMGDGYTF	TGTGCCAGCAGCATGGGGGATGGCTACACCTTC
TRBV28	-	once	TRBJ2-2	CASSLSNTGELFF	TGTGCCAGCAGTTTGAGCAACACCGGGGAGCTGTTTTTT
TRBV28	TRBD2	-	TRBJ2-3	CASSGSGSRDTQYF	TGTGCCAGCAGCGGGAGCGGGAGCCGAGATACGCAGTATTTT
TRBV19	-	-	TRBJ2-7	CASSPAGAALGSYEQYF	TGTGCCAGTAGCCCCGCGGGGGCGGCCCTGGGCTCCTACGAGCAGTACTTC
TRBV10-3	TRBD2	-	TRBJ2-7	CAISENLAGTEQYF	TGTGCCATCAGTGAGAACCTAGCGGGAACCGAGCAGTACTTC
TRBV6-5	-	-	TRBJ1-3	CASSEIFSGNTIYF	TGTGCCAGCAGCGAGATCTTCTCTGGAAACACCATATATTTT
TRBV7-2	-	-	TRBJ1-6	CASSLDSGKSPLHF	TGTGCCAGCAGCTTAGATTCAGGGAAATCACCCCTCCACTTT
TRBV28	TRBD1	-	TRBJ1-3	CASSTGQGRISGNTIYF	TGTGCCAGCAGTACCGGACAGGGAAGAATCTCTGGAAACACCATATATTTT
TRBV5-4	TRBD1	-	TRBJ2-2	CASSGADRATGELFF	TGTGCCAGCAGCGGGGCAGACAGGGCCACCGGGGAGCTGTTTTTT
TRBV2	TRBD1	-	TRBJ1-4	CASLRGTGDEKLFF	TGTGCCAGCCTCCGAGGGACAGGGGATGAAAAACTGTTTTTT
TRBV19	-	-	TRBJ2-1	CASNPSRSSYNEQFF	TGTGCCAGTAATCCTAGCAGGAGCTCCTACAATGAGCAGTTCTTC
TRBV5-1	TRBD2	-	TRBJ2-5	CASSPGVAGNEETQYF	TGCGCCAGCAGCCCTGGGGTAGCGGGCAACGAAGAGACCCAGTACTTC
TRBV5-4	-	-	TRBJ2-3	CASSSPRVSTDTQYF	TGTGCCAGCAGCTCGCCCCGGGTTAGCACAGATACGCAGTATTTT
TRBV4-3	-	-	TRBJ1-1	CASSQDLITGSAAFF	TGCGCCAGCAGCCAAGACCTTATCACAGGGTCGGCAGCTTTCTTT
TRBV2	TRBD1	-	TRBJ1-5	CASSEGRGPNQPQHF	TGTGCCAGCAGTGAGGGCAGGGGGCCTAATCAGCCCCAGCATTTT
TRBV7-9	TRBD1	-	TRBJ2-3	CASTPTGGSDTQYF	TGTGCCAGCACCCCGACAGGGGGTTCAGATACGCAGTATTTT
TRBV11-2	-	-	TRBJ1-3	CASSPAQNSGNTIYF	TGTGCCAGCAGCCCTGCCCAAAACTCTGGAAACACCATATATTTT
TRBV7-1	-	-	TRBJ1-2	CASSPSSGMGYTF	TGTGCCAGCAGCCCATCTTCAGGGATGGGCTACACCTTC
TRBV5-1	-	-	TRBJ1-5	CASSLEGTGQPQHF	TGCGCCAGCAGCTTGGAAGGTACCGGTCAGCCCCAGCATTTT
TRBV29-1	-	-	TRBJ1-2	CSVRLDNYGYTF	TGCAGCGTTCGACTGGACAACTATGGCTACACCTTC
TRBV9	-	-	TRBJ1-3	CASSVDVRRNTIYF	TGTGCCAGCAGCGTAGACGTCCGAAGAAACACCATATATTTT
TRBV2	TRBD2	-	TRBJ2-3	CASSLTSGRHLTDTQYF	TGTGCCAGCAGCCTTACTAGCGGGAGGCATCTGACAGATACGCAGTATTTT
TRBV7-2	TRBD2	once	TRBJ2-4	CASSLGGSSIQYF	TGTGCCAGCAGCTTGGGGGGGTCCAGCATTCAGTACTTC
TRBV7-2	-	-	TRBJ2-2	CASSLAGGIAANTGELFF	TGTGCCAGCAGCTTAGCAGGGGGAATAGCGGCGAACACCGGGGAGCTGTTTTTT
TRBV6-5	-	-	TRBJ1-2	CASSLQGPNYGYTF	TGTGCCAGCAGTTTACAGGGACCTAACTATGGCTACACCTTC
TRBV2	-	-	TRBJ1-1	CASSFLGEVEAFF	TGTGCCAGCAGTTTTTTGGGGGAGGTCGAAGCTTTCTTT
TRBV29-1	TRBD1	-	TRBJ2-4	CSVEFHRGARAKNIQYF	TGCAGCGTTGAGTTCCACAGGGGGGCGCGGGCCAAAAACATTCAGTACTTC